The clone carrying this T cell receptor (beta chain) occurred many times. Its target is not known. Looked up from germline, CDR1 is SGHRS and CDR2 is YFSETQ. The CDR3 length is 15 residues. V dropped 0 bases and J dropped 0 bases, with 9 bases sitting between them. The sample originates from a study of T-cell reconstitution after alpha-beta-depleted transplantation in children. Unique molecular identifiers featured in how the TCRbeta library was prepared. TCRdb fed the PCR reads into MiXCR, producing one record per CDR3 protein. The profile shows around 700,000 distinct CDR3 sequences, 13% of them singletons. Broader study findings: As was reported, about two months after transplant, alpha-beta T cells came from several hundred expanded graft clones.

The J gene is TRBJ1-1, the V gene TRBV5-1; perhaps TRBD1 as D (6 bases). The receptor was derived from a girl aged 2-10 years with congenital amegakaryocytic thrombocytopenia, due to receive a stem cell transplant. The sample consisted of PBMCs, taken before TCRalphabeta/CD19-depleted stem cell transplant. CDR3 coding DNA: TGCGCCAGCAGCTTGGGGGACACCTTGAACACTGAAGCTTTCTTT. Amino acid sequence: CASSLGDTLNTEAFF.